The source of this T cell receptor beta chain is a study of blood T cell repertoires in COVID-19. About the study: Some COVID-19 samples were acute and others convalescent; all came from the United States, Italy and Spain. In each case, the material was cDNA or gDNA derived from T cells, B-cell-depleted T cells, or PBMCs.

Trimming removed 4 bases at V and 5 bases at J, with 14 bases between. The CDR3 spans 14 residues. Germline lookup yields CDR1 LNHDA and CDR2 SQIVND (reference sequence). Original data processing: Researchers report that nucleated cell counts were estimated from reference gene primer amplification. The assay was immunoSEQ multiplex PCR, and TCRdb's table has in-frame clones only and misses some. The V and J calls and clone size are taken from that table; D and trimming were inferred from the DNA. This table has 200,000 to 250,000 clones, about nine tenths appearing once. The sample consisted of PBMCs or T cells enriched from blood (not recorded which). The chain has TRBV19 and TRBJ2-5; D is unclear. The TCR sequence derives from a woman between 40 and 50 years old with acute COVID-19. The chain's CDR3 is CASSRGRSKETQYF. The CDR3 DNA follows: TGTGCCAGTAGTAGAGGCCGGAGCAAGGAGACCCAGTACTTC. The whole variable domain, remainder taken from reference TRBV19 and TRBJ2-5, is DGGITQSPKYLFRKEGQNVTLSCEQNLNHDAMYWYRQDPGQGLRLIYYSQIVNDFQKGDIAEGYSVSREKKESFPLTVTSAQKNPTAFYLCASSRGRSKETQYFGPGTRLLVL.